Presented here are 7 T cell receptor beta chains from one specimen sequenced in a study of blood T cell repertoires in COVID-19. The assay was immunoSEQ multiplex PCR, and TCRdb's table has in-frame clones only and misses some. The sample contains over 85,000 clones, 80% to 90% of which appear only once. The sample taken for sequencing was peripheral blood. Receptors were obtained from a human donor with acute or convalescent COVID-19. The donor label of this sample is uncertain.

This chain joins TRBV21-1 and TRBJ2-1; TRBD1 is the table's D call, not checked against the DNA. TRBV21-1 is a pseudogene segment. This CDR3 spans 13 amino acids. The CDR3 coding sequence is TGTGCCAGCAGCAAAGCACAGGACAGCGAGCAGTTCTTC. Encoded protein: CASSKAQDSEQFF.

The rearrangement joins TRBV10-3 to TRBJ1-1; TRBD1 agrees at 10 bases. The CDR3 extends over 15 amino acids. V was pared by 4 bases and J by 4 bases, with 6 bases of the junction left unmatched. Germline CDR1 ENHRY, CDR2 SYGVKD. The CDR3 nucleotides read TGTGCCATCAGTGCCGGGACAGGGGCCGTCACTGAAGCTTTCTTT. Protein product: CAISAGTGAVTEAFF.

The chain joins TRBV13 to TRBJ2-7; 8 positions match TRBD1. Germline-derived CDR1 and CDR2 are PRHDT and FYEKMQ (reference sequence). This CDR3 comprises 19 residues. V shed 1 base, J shed 1 base, and the junction held 15 bases outside the gene matches. CDR3 residues: CASSLAGRGRPLRSYEQYF. The CDR3, as DNA: TGTGCCAGCAGCTTAGCCGGCAGGGGGCGCCCCCTTAGATCCTACGAGCAGTACTTC.

The chain links TRBV6-2 or TRBV6-3 to TRBJ1-2, with D perhaps matching TRBD1 (6 bases). V lost 4 bases and J 1 base, leaving 19 bases between the germline ends. This CDR3 spans 17 amino acids. CDR1 is MNHEY and CDR2 is SVGEGT in the germline V gene. This chain's CDR3 is CASSSSGGLSVNYGYTF. The CDR3, as DNA: TGTGCCAGCAGTTCGTCGGGGGGCTTGAGTGTTAACTATGGCTACACCTTC.

The J gene is TRBJ2-2, the V gene TRBV5-1; tentative D call: TRBD1 (5 bases). The CDR3 totals 16 residues. The germline V and J ends were trimmed by 5 bases and 5 bases, with 19 bases remaining between them. The germline gives CDR1 SGHRS, CDR2 YFSETQ. The CDR3 DNA reads TGCGCCAGCAGTCTCTCGGTAGCAGGGTGGACCGGGGAGCTGTTTTTT. Translated: CASSLSVAGWTGELFF.

This rearrangement joins TRBV3-1 (or the pseudogene TRBV3-2) to TRBJ2-2; TRBD2 is a possible D gene (6 bases). CDR3 length: 15 amino acids. Trimming shortened V by 3 bases and J by 5 bases, and 13 bases separated the two germline ends. The V gene's germline CDR1 is LGHDT and CDR2 YNNKEL (reference sequence). The CDR3 here is CASSHSGVGTGELFF. CDR3 nucleotides: TGTGCCAGCAGCCACTCGGGGGTTGGGACCGGGGAGCTGTTTTTT.

The gene calls are TRBV30 and TRBJ2-1; D might be TRBD1 (5 bases). The CDR3 spans 14 residues. Germline V lookup: CDR1 GTSNPN, CDR2 SVGIG (reference sequence). Trimming took 1 base from V and 3 from J, leaving 10 bases between them. The CDR3 DNA reads TGTGCCTGGAGTGCCTCAGGGTTCTACAATGAGCAGTTCTTC. As protein: CAWSASGFYNEQFF.